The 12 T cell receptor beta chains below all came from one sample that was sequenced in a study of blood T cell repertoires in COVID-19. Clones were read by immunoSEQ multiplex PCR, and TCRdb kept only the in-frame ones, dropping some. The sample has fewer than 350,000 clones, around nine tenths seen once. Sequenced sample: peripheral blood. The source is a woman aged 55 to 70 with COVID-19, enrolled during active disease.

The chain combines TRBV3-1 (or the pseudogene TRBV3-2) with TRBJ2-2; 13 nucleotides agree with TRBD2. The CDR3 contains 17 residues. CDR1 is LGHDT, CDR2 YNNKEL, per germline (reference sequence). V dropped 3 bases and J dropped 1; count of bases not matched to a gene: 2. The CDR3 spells CASSHGLAGVNTGELFF. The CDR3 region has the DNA TGTGCCAGCAGCCATGGACTAGCGGGGGTGAACACCGGGGAGCTGTTTTTT.

The DNA for the CDR3 is TGTGCCAGTAGTATGTACGGGGGGGAAAAACTGTTTTTT. Translation: CASSMYGGEKLFF. The chain links TRBV19 to TRBJ1-4; a weak D match, TRBD1 (5 bases). This CDR3 has 13 residues. The V end was cut by 3 bases, the J end by 8 bases, with 10 bases between. Germline-derived CDR1 and CDR2 are LNHDA and SQIVND (reference sequence).

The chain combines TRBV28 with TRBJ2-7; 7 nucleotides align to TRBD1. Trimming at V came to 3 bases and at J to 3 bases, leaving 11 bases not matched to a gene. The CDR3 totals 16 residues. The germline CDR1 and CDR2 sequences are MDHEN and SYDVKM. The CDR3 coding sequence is TGTGCCAGCAGTTTTCCCGTGGGACAGAAGCGCTACGAGCAGTACTTC. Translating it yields CASSFPVGQKRYEQYF.

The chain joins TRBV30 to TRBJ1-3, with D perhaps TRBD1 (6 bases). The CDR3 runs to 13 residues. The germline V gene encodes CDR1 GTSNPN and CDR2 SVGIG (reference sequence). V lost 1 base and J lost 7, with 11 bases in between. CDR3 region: CAWSEGEWNTIYF. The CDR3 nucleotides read TGTGCCTGGAGTGAGGGGGAATGGAACACCATATATTTT.

The CDR3 region has the DNA TGTGCCAGCACTCCTGCGGGGCCCTCCTACGAGCAGTACTTC. Residues: CASTPAGPSYEQYF. The chain has TRBV28 and TRBJ2-7; D may be TRBD2 (6 bases). This CDR3 is built from 14 residues. The V and J ends lost 7 bases and 0 bases respectively, with 13 bases between them. Germline CDR1 reads MDHEN; CDR2 reads SYDVKM.

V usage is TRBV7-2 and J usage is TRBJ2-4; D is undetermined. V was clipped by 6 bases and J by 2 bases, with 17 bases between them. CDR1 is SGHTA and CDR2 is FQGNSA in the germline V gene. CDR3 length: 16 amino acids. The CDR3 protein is CASSLQAALSKNIQYF. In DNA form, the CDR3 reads TGTGCCAGCAGTCTCCAGGCAGCTCTGTCCAAAAACATTCAGTACTTC.

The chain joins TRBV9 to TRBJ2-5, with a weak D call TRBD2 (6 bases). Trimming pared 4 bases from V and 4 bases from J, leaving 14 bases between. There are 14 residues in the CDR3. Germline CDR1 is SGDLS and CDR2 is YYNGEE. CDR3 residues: CASSPGRGRETQYF. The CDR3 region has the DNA TGTGCCAGCAGCCCGGGGCGGGGAAGAGAGACCCAGTACTTC.

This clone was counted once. CDR3 DNA sequence: TGTGCCAGCAGCCTTTGGCCAAACACTGAAGCTTTCTTT. Amino acids: CASSLWPNTEAFF. The rearrangement links TRBV3-1 (or the pseudogene TRBV3-2) to TRBJ1-1; no reliable D call. The CDR3 spans 13 residues. Germline loops: CDR1 LGHDT, CDR2 YNNKEL (reference sequence). The ends were cut back, 4 bases at V and 2 bases at J, with 8 bases in the middle.

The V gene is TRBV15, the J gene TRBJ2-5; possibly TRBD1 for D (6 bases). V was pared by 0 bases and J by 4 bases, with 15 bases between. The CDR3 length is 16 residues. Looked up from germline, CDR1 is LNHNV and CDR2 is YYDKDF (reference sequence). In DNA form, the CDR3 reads TGTGCCACCAGCAGAGATCCGACAGGTACCTCAGAGACCCAGTACTTC. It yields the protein CATSRDPTGTSETQYF.

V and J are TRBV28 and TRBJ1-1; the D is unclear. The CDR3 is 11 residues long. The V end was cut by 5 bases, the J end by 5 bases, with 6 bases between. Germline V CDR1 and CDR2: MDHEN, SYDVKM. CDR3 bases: TGTGCCAGCAGTCGGCGGACTGAAGCTTTCTTT. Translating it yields CASSRRTEAFF.

CDR3 sequence (DNA): TGTGCCAGCAGCTTAAGGGCTAGCGGGCCCACGGATACGCAGTATTTT. This codes for CASSLRASGPTDTQYF. V is TRBV7-3 and J is TRBJ2-3; 8 bases are a match to TRBD2. This CDR3 contains 16 residues. Germline CDR1 reads SGHTA; CDR2 reads FQGTGA. V lost 1 base, J lost 6 bases, and 9 bases stayed unmatched.

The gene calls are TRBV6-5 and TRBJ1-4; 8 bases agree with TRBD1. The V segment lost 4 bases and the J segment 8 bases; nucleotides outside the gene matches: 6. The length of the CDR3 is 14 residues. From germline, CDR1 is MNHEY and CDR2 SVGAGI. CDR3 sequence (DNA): TGTGCCAGCAGTTTAGGACAGGGATGGGAAAAACTGTTTTTT. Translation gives CASSLGQGWEKLFF.